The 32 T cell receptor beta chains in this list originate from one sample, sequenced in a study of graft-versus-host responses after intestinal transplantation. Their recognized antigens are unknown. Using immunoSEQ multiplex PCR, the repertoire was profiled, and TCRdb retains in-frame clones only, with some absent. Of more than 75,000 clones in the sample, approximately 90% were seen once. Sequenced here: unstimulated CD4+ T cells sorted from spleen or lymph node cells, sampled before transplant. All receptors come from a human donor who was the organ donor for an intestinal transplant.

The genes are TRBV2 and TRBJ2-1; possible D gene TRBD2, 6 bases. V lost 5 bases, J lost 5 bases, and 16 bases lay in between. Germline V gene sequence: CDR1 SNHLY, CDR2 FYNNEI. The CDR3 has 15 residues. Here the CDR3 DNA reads TGTGCCAGCAGTAACGACGGAATAGCGGACAATGAGCAGTTCTTC. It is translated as CASSNDGIADNEQFF. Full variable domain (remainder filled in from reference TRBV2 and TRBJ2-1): EPEVTQTPSHQVTQMGQEVILRCVPISNHLYFYWYRQILGQKVEFLVSFYNNEISEKSEIFDDQFSVERPDGSNFTLKIRSTKLEDSAMYFCASSNDGIADNEQFFGPGTRLTVL.

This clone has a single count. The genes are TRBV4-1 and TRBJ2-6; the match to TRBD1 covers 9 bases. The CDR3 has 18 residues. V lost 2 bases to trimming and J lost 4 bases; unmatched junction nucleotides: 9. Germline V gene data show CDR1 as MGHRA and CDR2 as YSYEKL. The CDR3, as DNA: TGCGCCAGCAGCCAAAACCTACAGGGGGCGGCCGGGGCCAACGTCCTGACTTTC. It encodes CASSQNLQGAAGANVLTF.

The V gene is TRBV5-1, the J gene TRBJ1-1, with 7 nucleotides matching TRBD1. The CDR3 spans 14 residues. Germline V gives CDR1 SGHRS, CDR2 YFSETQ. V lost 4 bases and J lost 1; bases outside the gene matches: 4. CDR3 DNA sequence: TGCGCCAGCAGCCGCGGGACAGAGAACACTGAAGCTTTCTTT. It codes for CASSRGTENTEAFF.

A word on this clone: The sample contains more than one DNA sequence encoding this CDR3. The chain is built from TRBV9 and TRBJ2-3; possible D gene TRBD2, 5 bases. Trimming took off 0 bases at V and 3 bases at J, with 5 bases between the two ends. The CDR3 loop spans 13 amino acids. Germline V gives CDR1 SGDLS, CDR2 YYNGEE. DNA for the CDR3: TGTGCCAGCAGCGTAGGAGGGACAGATACGCAGTATTTT. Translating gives CASSVGGTDTQYF.

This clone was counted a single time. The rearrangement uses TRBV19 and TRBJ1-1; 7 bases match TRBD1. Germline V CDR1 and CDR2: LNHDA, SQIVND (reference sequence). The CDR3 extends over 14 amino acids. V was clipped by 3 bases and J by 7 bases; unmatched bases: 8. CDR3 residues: CASSIQTGDFEAFF. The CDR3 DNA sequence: TGTGCCAGTAGTATCCAAACAGGGGATTTTGAAGCTTTCTTT. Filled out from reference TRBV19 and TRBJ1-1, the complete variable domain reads DGGITQSPKYLFRKEGQNVTLSCEQNLNHDAMYWYRQDPGQGLRLIYYSQIVNDFQKGDIAEGYSVSREKKESFPLTVTSAQKNPTAFYLCASSIQTGDFEAFFGQGTRLTVV.

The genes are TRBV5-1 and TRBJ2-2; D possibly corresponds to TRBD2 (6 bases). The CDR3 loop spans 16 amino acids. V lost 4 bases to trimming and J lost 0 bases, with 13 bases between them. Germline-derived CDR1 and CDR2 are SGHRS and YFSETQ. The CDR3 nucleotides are TGCGCCAGCAGCCCGCGACTAGGCGCGAACACCGGGGAGCTGTTTTTT. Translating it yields CASSPRLGANTGELFF.

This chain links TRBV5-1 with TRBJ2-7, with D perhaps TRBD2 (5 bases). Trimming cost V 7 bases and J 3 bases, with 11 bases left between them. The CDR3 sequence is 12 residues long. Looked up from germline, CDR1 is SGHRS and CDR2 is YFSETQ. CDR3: CASSDSDYEQYF. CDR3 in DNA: TGCGCCAGCTCGGACTCCGACTACGAGCAGTACTTC. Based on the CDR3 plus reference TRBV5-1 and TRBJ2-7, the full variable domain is KAGVTQTPRYLIKTRGQQVTLSCSPISGHRSVSWYQQTPGQGLQFLFEYFSETQRNKGNFPGRFSGRQFSNSRSEMNVSTLELGDSALYLCASSDSDYEQYFGPGTRLTVT.

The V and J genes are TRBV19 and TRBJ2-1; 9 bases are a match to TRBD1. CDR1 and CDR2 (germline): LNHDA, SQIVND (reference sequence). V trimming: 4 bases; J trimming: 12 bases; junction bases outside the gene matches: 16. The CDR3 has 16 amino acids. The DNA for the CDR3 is TGTGCCAGTAGTAGCCTCCACAGACAGGGGGAGGTGGTGCAGTTCTTC. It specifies CASSSLHRQGEVVQFF.

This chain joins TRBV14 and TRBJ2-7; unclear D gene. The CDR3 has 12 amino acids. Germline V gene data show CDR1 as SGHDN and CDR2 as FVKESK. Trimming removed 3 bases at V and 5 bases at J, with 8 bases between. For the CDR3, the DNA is TGTGCCAGCAGCCAGAGGAGCCACGAGCAGTACTTC. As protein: CASSQRSHEQYF.

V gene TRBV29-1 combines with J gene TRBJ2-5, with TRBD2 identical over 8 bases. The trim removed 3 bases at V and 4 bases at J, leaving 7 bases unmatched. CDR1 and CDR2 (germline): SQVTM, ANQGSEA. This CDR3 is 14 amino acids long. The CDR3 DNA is TGCAGCGTTGACGGAGCGGGGGAGGGAGAGACCCAGTACTTC. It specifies CSVDGAGEGETQYF.

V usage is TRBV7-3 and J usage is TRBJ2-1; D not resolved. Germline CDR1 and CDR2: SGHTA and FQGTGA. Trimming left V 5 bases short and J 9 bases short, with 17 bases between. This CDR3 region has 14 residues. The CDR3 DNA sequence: TGTGCCAGCAGCCCCCCATGGAGTAACGCTGAGCAGTTCTTC. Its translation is CASSPPWSNAEQFF.

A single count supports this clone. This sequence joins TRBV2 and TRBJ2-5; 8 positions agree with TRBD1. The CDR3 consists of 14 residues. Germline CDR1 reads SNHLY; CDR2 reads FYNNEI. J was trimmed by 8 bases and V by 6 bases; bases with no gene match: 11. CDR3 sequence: CASSPGTGRPTQYF. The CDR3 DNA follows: TGTGCCAGCAGCCCCGGGACAGGCCGACCTACCCAGTACTTC.

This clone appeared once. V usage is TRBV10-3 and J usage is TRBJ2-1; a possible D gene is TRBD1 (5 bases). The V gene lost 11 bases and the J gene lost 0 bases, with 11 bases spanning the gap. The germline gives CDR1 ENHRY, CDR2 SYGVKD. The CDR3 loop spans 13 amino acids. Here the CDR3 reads CAGAESSYNEQFF. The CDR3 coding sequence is TGTGCCGGGGCGGAAAGCTCCTACAATGAGCAGTTCTTC.

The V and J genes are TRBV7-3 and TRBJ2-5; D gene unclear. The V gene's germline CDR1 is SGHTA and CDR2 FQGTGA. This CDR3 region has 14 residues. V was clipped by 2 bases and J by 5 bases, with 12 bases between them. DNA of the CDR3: TGTGCCAGCAGCTTATCCCGAGGTAGTGAGACCCAGTACTTC. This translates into CASSLSRGSETQYF.

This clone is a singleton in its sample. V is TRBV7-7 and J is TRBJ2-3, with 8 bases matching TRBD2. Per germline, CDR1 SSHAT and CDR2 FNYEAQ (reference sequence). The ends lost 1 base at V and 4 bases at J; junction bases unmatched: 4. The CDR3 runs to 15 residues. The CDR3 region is CASSLGGGRADTQYF. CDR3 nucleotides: TGTGCCAGCAGCTTAGGCGGGGGGCGGGCAGATACGCAGTATTTT. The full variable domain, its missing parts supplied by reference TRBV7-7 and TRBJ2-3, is GAGVSQSPRYKVTKRGQDVTLRCDPISSHATLYWYQQALGQGPEFLTYFNYEAQPDKSGLPSDRFSAERPEGSISTLTIQRTEQRDSAMYRCASSLGGGRADTQYFGPGTRLTVL.

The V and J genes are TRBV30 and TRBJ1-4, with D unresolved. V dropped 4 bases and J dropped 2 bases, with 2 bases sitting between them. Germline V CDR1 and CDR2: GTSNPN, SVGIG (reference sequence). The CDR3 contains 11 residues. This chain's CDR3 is CAWTTNEKLFF. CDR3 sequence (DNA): TGTGCCTGGACTACTAATGAAAAACTGTTTTTT.

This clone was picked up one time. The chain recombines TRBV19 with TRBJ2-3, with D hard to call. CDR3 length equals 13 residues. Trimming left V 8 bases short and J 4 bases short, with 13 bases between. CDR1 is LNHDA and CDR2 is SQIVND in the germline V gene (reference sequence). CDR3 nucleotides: TGTGCCAGTTCCCCCTCCTTCGCAGATACGCAGTATTTT. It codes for CASSPSFADTQYF.

CDR3 in DNA: TGTGCCAGCTCACCACTTGAGGGCCTGGGCTACACCTTC. Translated: CASSPLEGLGYTF. The genes are TRBV18 and TRBJ1-2; D unresolved. The V end was cut by 1 base, the J end by 8 bases, with 11 bases between. Germline lookup yields CDR1 KGHSH and CDR2 LQKENI. The CDR3 runs to 13 residues.

CDR3 loop: CASSYAQNSYNEQFF. The CDR3 coding sequence is TGCGCCAGCAGCTATGCACAAAACTCCTACAATGAGCAGTTCTTC. The chain has TRBV5-1 and TRBJ2-1; D remains ambiguous. The CDR3 loop spans 15 amino acids. V lost 3 bases, J lost 0 bases, and 10 bases lay in between. From germline, CDR1 is SGHRS and CDR2 YFSETQ.

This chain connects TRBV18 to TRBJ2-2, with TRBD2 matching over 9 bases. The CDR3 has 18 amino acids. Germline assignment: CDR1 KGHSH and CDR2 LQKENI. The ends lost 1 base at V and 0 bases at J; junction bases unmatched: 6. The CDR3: CASSPLRGGPANTGELFF. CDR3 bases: TGTGCCAGCTCACCACTGCGGGGGGGACCCGCGAACACCGGGGAGCTGTTTTTT.

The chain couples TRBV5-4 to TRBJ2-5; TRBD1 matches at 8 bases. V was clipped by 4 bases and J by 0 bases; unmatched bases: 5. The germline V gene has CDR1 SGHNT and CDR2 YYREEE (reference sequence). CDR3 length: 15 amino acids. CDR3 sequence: CASSPDRVYQETQYF. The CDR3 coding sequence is TGTGCCAGCAGCCCGGACAGGGTGTACCAAGAGACCCAGTACTTC.

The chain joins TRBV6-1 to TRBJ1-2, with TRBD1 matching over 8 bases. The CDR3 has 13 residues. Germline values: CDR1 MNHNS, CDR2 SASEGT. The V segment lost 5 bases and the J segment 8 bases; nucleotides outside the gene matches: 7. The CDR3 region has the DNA TGTGCCAGCAGTCCGACAGGGGCGGGCGGCTACACCTTC. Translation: CASSPTGAGGYTF.

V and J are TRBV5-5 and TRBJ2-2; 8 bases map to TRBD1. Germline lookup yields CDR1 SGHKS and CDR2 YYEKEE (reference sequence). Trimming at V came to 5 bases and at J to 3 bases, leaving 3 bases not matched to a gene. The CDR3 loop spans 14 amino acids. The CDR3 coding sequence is TGTGCCAGCAGTCGGGACAGGTACACCGGGGAGCTGTTTTTT. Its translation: CASSRDRYTGELFF. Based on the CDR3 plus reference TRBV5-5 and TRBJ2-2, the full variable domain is DAGVTQSPTHLIKTRGQQVTLRCSPISGHKSVSWYQQVLGQGPQFIFQYYEKEERGRGNFPDRFSARQFPNYSSELNVNALLLGDSALYLCASSRDRYTGELFFGEGSRLTVL.

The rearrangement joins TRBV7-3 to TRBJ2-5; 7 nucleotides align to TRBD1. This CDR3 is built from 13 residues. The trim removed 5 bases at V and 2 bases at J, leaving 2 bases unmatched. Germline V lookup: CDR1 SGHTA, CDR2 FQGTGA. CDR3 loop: CASSPGQQETQYF. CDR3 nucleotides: TGTGCCAGCAGCCCGGGACAGCAAGAGACCCAGTACTTC.

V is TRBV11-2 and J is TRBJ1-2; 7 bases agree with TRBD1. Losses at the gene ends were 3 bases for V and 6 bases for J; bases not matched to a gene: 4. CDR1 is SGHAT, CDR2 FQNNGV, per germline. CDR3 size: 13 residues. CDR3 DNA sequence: TGTGCCAGCAGCTTGACAGGGCCTAATGGCTACACCTTC. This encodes CASSLTGPNGYTF.

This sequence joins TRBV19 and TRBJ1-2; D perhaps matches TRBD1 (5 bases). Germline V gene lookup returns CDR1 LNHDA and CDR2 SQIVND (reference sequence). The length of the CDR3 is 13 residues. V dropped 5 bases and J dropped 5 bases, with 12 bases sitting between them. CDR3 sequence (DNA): TGTGCCAGTAGTGAGACAGAGGCGTATGGCTACACCTTC. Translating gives CASSETEAYGYTF.

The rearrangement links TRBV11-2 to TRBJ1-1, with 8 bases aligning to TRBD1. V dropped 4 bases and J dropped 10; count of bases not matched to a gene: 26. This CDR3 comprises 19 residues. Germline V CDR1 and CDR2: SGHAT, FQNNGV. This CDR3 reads CASSSIVALGTGQRKGAFF. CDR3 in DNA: TGTGCCAGCAGCTCCATTGTGGCCCTCGGGACAGGACAAAGAAAGGGAGCTTTCTTT.

The CDR3 DNA reads as TGTGCCAGCAATAGGGGTTTGGGTAATGAGCAGTTCTTC. Protein product: CASNRGLGNEQFF. The genes are TRBV11-3 and TRBJ2-1; D is possibly TRBD1 (5 bases). Germline V gives CDR1 SGHNT, CDR2 YENEEA. The CDR3 length is 13 residues. The V end was cut by 7 bases, the J end by 7 bases, with 14 bases between. Based on the CDR3 plus reference TRBV11-3 and TRBJ2-1, the full variable domain is EAGVVQSPRYKIIEKKQPVAFWCNPISGHNTLYWYLQNLGQGPELLIRYENEEAVDDSQLPKDRFSAERLKGVDSTLKIQPAELGDSAVYLCASNRGLGNEQFFGPGTRLTVL.

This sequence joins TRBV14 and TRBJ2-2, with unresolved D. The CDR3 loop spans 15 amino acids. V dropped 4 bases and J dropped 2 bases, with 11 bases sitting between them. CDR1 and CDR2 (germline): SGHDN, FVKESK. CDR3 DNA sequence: TGTGCCAGCAGCCCACGGAGAGGAAACACCGGGGAGCTGTTTTTT. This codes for CASSPRRGNTGELFF.

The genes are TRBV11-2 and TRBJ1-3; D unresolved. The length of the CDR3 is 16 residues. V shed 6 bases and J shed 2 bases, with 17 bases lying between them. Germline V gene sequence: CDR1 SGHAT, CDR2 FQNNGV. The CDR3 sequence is CASRLTMGAPGNTIYF. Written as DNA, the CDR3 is TGTGCCAGCAGACTCACGATGGGCGCTCCTGGAAACACCATATATTTT.

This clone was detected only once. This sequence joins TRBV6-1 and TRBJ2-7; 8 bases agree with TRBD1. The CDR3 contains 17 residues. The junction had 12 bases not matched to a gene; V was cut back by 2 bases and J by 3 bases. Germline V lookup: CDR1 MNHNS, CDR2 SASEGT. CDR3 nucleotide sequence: TGTGCCAGCAGTGAACAGATCCTGGACAGGGCTTACTACGAGCAGTACTTC. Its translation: CASSEQILDRAYYEQYF.

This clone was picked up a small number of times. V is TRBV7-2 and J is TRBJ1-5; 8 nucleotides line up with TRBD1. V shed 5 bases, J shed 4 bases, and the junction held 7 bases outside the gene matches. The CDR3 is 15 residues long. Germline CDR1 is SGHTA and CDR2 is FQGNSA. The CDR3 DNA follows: TGTGCCAGCAGCGGGACGACAGGGGATAATCAGCCCCAGCATTTT. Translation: CASSGTTGDNQPQHF.